This TCR beta chain was sequenced in a study of Ad26.COV2.S vaccination and SARS-CoV-2 variants. Broader study findings: Total T cell responses, in the TCR breadth and depth analyses, may have been underestimated.

Worth noting for this clone: No antigen is known for it.

Between the trimmed V and J ends, which lost 4 bases and 2 bases, there was a span of 18 bases. The CDR3 is made up of 17 amino acids. Germline V gene lookup returns CDR1 LNHDA and CDR2 SQIVND (reference sequence). Assay: immunoSEQ multiplex PCR; the TCRdb copy retains only in-frame clones and omits some. The data hold roughly 140,000 clones, with 80% to 90% observed a single time. The V gene is TRBV19, the J gene TRBJ2-1, with D possibly being TRBD2 (6 bases). The receptor comes from a human donor who had recovered from COVID-19. Sample: peripheral blood, taken after recovery from COVID-19. The DNA of the CDR3 is TGTGCCAGTAGTAGCTCTCTCCCCGGGACTCCCTACAATGAGCAGTTCTTC. As protein: CASSSSLPGTPYNEQFF.